The 19 T cell receptor beta chains below were found in one sample sequenced in a study of PD-1 blockade in classical Hodgkin lymphoma. The patients all showed relapse after autologous stem cell transplantation, while their brentuximab vedotin exposure varied. Only in-frame clones appear in the TCRdb table, and some are missing; sequencing was by immunoSEQ multiplex PCR. The sample contains fewer than 20,000 clones, approximately 80% of which appear only once. The specimen was peripheral blood mononuclear cells (PBMCs), collected before the second cycle of nivolumab. The receptors stem from a human donor with classical Hodgkin lymphoma.

This clone occurred once. This sequence joins TRBV5-6 and TRBJ2-1; either TRBD1 or TRBD2 may fit D (5 bases each). The CDR3 runs 13 residues. Deletions cut 3 bases from V and 8 bases from J, with 12 bases between. Germline CDR1 reads SGHDT; CDR2 reads YYEEEE. CDR3 loop: CASSWGSRDEQFF. DNA of the CDR3: TGTGCCAGCAGCTGGGGGTCTAGAGATGAGCAGTTCTTC. Filled out from reference TRBV5-6 and TRBJ2-1, the complete variable domain reads DAGVTQSPTHLIKTRGQQVTLRCSPKSGHDTVSWYQQALGQGPQFIFQYYEEEERQRGNFPDRFSGHQFPNYSSELNVNALLLGDSALYLCASSWGSRDEQFFGPGTRLTVL.

There are a few counts of this clone. The chain links TRBV5-1 to TRBJ1-2; no clear D. V lost 4 bases, J lost 5 bases, and 9 bases lay in between. Per germline, CDR1 SGHRS and CDR2 YFSETQ. The CDR3 has 12 residues. The CDR3 nucleotides read TGCGCCAGCAGCCCCAGCTCATATGGCTACACCTTC. This codes for CASSPSSYGYTF.

The chain couples TRBV27 to TRBJ1-1, with 11 bases that match TRBD1. Germline lookup yields CDR1 MNHEY and CDR2 SMNVEV (reference sequence). This CDR3 region has 16 residues. V lost 5 bases and J lost 1; bases outside the gene matches: 6. The CDR3 sequence: CASSTGTGGWNTEAFF. The CDR3 DNA is TGTGCCAGCAGTACCGGGACAGGGGGTTGGAACACTGAAGCTTTCTTT.

In DNA form, the CDR3 reads TGTGCCAGCAGCGGAACTGAACTAGCGGGAATTTTGAATGAGCAGTTCTTC. This sequence encodes CASSGTELAGILNEQFF. The genes are TRBV9 and TRBJ2-1; 10 positions agree with TRBD2. The CDR3 has 17 amino acids. J was trimmed by 7 bases and V by 3 bases; bases with no gene match: 13. Germline V lookup: CDR1 SGDLS, CDR2 YYNGEE.

The chain uses TRBV14 and TRBJ2-3; D may be TRBD2 (6 bases). V was pared by 8 bases and J by 4 bases, with 16 bases between. CDR3 length: 14 residues. Germline V gene lookup returns CDR1 SGHDN and CDR2 FVKESK. In nucleotides, the CDR3 is TGTGCCAGCCGCCCCGGGGGAGCGGCAGATACGCAGTATTTT. Protein: CASRPGGAADTQYF.

The CDR3 DNA reads TGTGCCAGCAGTGGGGGACAGGGAGGGAAGACCCAGTACTTC. It yields the protein CASSGGQGGKTQYF. J is TRBJ2-5 and V is TRBV6-5; 9 bases match TRBD1. This CDR3 contains 14 residues. Trimming at V came to 5 bases and at J to 6 bases, leaving 7 bases not matched to a gene. Per the germline V gene, CDR1 is MNHEY and CDR2 is SVGAGI.

The chain carries TRBV19 and TRBJ1-1; 10 bases agree with TRBD1. Trimming at V came to 6 bases and at J to 0 bases, leaving 10 bases not matched to a gene. CDR1 is LNHDA, CDR2 SQIVND, per germline (reference sequence). CDR3 length: 17 residues. DNA for the CDR3: TGTGCCAGTAGGGCGACAGGGGGCCGGGGGATGAACACTGAAGCTTTCTTT. Protein sequence: CASRATGGRGMNTEAFF.

This chain joins TRBV5-1 and TRBJ1-1; tentatively, D is TRBD1 (5 bases). Looked up from germline, CDR1 is SGHRS and CDR2 is YFSETQ. V lost 4 bases to trimming and J lost 1 base, with 14 bases between them. The CDR3 is made up of 15 amino acids. DNA for the CDR3: TGCGCCAGCAGCCGCCTCGGGACGGAGAACACTGAAGCTTTCTTT. It yields the protein CASSRLGTENTEAFF.

V and J are TRBV29-1 and TRBJ1-1; D call uncertain. The V gene lost 4 bases and the J gene lost 0 bases, with 9 bases spanning the gap. The CDR3 has 13 amino acids. Germline V CDR1 and CDR2: SQVTM, ANQGSEA. This chain's CDR3 is CSVARDMNTEAFF. CDR3 DNA sequence: TGCAGCGTTGCGAGAGACATGAACACTGAAGCTTTCTTT.

CDR3 sequence reads: CASSLEARWNTEAFF. The DNA of the CDR3 is TGTGCCAGCAGCTTAGAGGCCCGGTGGAACACTGAAGCTTTCTTT. The chain combines TRBV7-6 with TRBJ1-1; D uncertain. The CDR3 loop spans 15 amino acids. The V gene lost 1 base and the J gene lost 1 base, with 10 bases spanning the gap. From germline, CDR1 is SGHVS and CDR2 FNYEAQ.

This clone showed up just a few times. The chain recombines TRBV6-4 with TRBJ2-3; D is perhaps TRBD1 (5 bases). The CDR3 contains 13 residues. V was trimmed by 3 bases and J by 3 bases, leaving 7 bases between them. The germline V gene encodes CDR1 MRHNA and CDR2 SNTAGT. For the CDR3, the DNA is TGTGCCAGCAGTGAAGGGGTGACAGATACGCAGTATTTT. This gives the protein CASSEGVTDTQYF.

The chain uses TRBV5-1 and TRBJ1-1; D ambiguous. Germline V CDR1 and CDR2: SGHRS, YFSETQ. Trimming stripped 0 bases from V and 1 base from J, with 4 bases between. The CDR3 length is 13 residues. CDR3: CASSLGTNTEAFF. For the CDR3, the DNA is TGCGCCAGCAGCTTGGGAACGAACACTGAAGCTTTCTTT. Supplemented by reference TRBV5-1 and TRBJ1-1, the full variable domain reads KAGVTQTPRYLIKTRGQQVTLSCSPISGHRSVSWYQQTPGQGLQFLFEYFSETQRNKGNFPGRFSGRQFSNSRSEMNVSTLELGDSALYLCASSLGTNTEAFFGQGTRLTVV.

V usage is TRBV7-3 and J usage is TRBJ2-7; 8 bases are shared with TRBD1. The V gene end was trimmed by 5 bases and the J gene end by 2 bases; junction bases not matched to a gene: 8. Germline V gene lookup returns CDR1 SGHTA and CDR2 FQGTGA. The CDR3 contains 15 residues. CDR3 sequence: CASSLVEGQAYEQYF. CDR3 DNA: TGTGCCAGCAGCCTTGTTGAGGGACAGGCCTACGAGCAGTACTTC.

The chain is built from TRBV9 and TRBJ1-5; D gene ambiguous. The CDR3 has 15 amino acids. The germline V gene encodes CDR1 SGDLS and CDR2 YYNGEE. Trimming removed 4 bases from V and 0 bases from J, with 11 bases in between. CDR3: CASSLVPDSNQPQHF. CDR3 sequence (DNA): TGTGCCAGCAGCTTAGTTCCGGATAGCAATCAGCCCCAGCATTTT.

The rearrangement links TRBV9 to TRBJ1-2; 8 bases fit TRBD1. The junction had 4 bases not matched to a gene; V was cut back by 3 bases and J by 0 bases. This CDR3 contains 15 residues. Germline CDR1 reads SGDLS; CDR2 reads YYNGEE. The CDR3 DNA is TGTGCCAGCAGCGGACAGGGGACCCCTAACTATGGCTACACCTTC. Its protein is CASSGQGTPNYGYTF. Together with reference TRBV9 and TRBJ1-2, the CDR3 gives the full variable domain: DSGVTQTPKHLITATGQRVTLRCSPRSGDLSVYWYQQSLDQGLQFLIQYYNGEERAKGNILERFSAQQFPDLHSELNLSSLELGDSALYFCASSGQGTPNYGYTFGSGTRLTVV.

V usage is TRBV6-5 and J usage is TRBJ2-2; 12 bases align to TRBD2. J gave up 7 bases and V 8 bases, and 5 bases lay outside the gene matches. Germline values: CDR1 MNHEY, CDR2 SVGAGI. There are 14 residues in the CDR3. CDR3 DNA sequence: TGTGCCAGCGGTCTAGCGGGGGGGCTCGGGGAGCTGTTTTTT. It yields the protein CASGLAGGLGELFF.

This clone has a handful of counts. This chain connects TRBV6-1 to TRBJ2-5; D call uncertain. The V gene lost 5 bases and the J gene lost 4 bases, with 14 bases spanning the gap. The CDR3 has 14 residues. In germline, CDR1 is MNHNS, CDR2 SASEGT. The CDR3 reads CASSQPDPLETQYF. The DNA of the CDR3 is TGTGCCAGCAGTCAACCGGACCCTCTAGAGACCCAGTACTTC.

The genes are TRBV19 and TRBJ2-1; 12 nucleotides match TRBD2. J gave up 6 bases and V 9 bases, and 6 bases lay outside the gene matches. CDR1 LNHDA and CDR2 SQIVND come from the germline V gene (reference sequence). The CDR3 length is 14 residues. The CDR3: CASGTSGGPNEQFF. The CDR3 region has the DNA TGTGCCAGCGGAACTAGCGGGGGGCCCAATGAGCAGTTCTTC.

The chain joins TRBV28 to TRBJ1-2; perhaps TRBD1 as D (5 bases). V lost 5 bases and J 3 bases, leaving 19 bases between the germline ends. This CDR3 region has 16 residues. CDR1 and CDR2 (germline): MDHEN, SYDVKM. DNA of the CDR3: TGTGCCAGCAGTCGGCCGGGGGGAAGGTGGGACTATGGCTACACCTTC. Its protein product is CASSRPGGRWDYGYTF.